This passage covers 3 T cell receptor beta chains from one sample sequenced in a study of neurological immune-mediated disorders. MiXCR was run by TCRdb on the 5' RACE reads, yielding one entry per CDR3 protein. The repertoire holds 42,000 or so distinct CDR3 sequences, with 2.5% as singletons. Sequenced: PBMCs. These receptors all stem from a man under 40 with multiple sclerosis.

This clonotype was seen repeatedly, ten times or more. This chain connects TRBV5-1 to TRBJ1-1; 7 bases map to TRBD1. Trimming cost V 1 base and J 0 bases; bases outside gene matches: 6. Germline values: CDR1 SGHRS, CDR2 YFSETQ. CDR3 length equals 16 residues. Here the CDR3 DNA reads TGCGCCAGCAGCTTGCGGTACAGGGGAATGAACACTGAAGCTTTCTTT. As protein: CASSLRYRGMNTEAFF.

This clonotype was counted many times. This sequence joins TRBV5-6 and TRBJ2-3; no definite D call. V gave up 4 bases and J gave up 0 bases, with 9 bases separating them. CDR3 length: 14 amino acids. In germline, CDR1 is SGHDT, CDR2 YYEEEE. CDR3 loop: CASSTYGSTDTQYF. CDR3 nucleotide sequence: TGTGCCAGCAGCACCTACGGTAGCACAGATACGCAGTATTTT.

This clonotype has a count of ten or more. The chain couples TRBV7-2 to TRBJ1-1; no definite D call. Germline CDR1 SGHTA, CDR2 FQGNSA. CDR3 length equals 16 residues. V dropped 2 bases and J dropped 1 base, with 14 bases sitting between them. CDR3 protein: CASSLRRYTANTEAFF. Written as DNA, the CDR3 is TGTGCCAGCAGCTTACGCAGGTATACGGCGAACACTGAAGCTTTCTTT.